The 21 T cell receptor beta chains reported below all come from one sample, sequenced in a study of breast tumors, draining lymph nodes, adjacent tissues. TCRdb re-analysed the multiplex PCR reads in MiXCR, keeping a single row per CDR3 protein. The table records 270,000 or so distinct CDR3 sequences, about 33% of them present only once. Breast cancer patients provided tissue from their axillary draining lymph nodes. Specimen: axillary lymph node tissue. These receptors all stem from a female donor with breast cancer. Some clones in this sample may be carry-over from other donors' samples.

This clonotype was counted at least ten times. The genes are TRBV20-1 and TRBJ1-2; D not certain. The CDR3 runs to 12 residues. Trimming stripped 2 bases from V and 3 bases from J, with 7 bases between. Germline V CDR1 and CDR2: DFQATT, SNEGSKA (reference sequence). This CDR3 reads CSARPEDYGYTF. Written as DNA, the CDR3 is TGCAGTGCTAGACCGGAGGACTATGGCTACACCTTC.

The CDR3 nucleotides read TGTGCCAGCAGCTCGGGACAGGTTCTTACCTACGAGCAGTACTTC. Protein product: CASSSGQVLTYEQYF. The rearrangement uses TRBV5-6 and TRBJ2-7; 8 bases align to TRBD1. V dropped 3 bases and J dropped 2; count of bases not matched to a gene: 7. CDR3 length: 15 residues. Germline lookup yields CDR1 SGHDT and CDR2 YYEEEE. The entire variable domain, with the rest obtained from reference TRBV5-6 and TRBJ2-7, is as follows: DAGVTQSPTHLIKTRGQQVTLRCSPKSGHDTVSWYQQALGQGPQFIFQYYEEEERQRGNFPDRFSGHQFPNYSSELNVNALLLGDSALYLCASSSGQVLTYEQYFGPGTRLTVT.

About this clonotype itself: The junction does not match germline at one end; this may be a read error. V gene TRBV9 combines with J gene TRBJ2-1, with TRBD1 identical over 7 bases. CDR1 and CDR2 (germline): SGDLS, YYNGEE. The CDR3 consists of 14 residues. The CDR3 sequence is CASGDAGGMSEQSF. The CDR3 nucleotides read TGTGCCAGCGGGGACGCAGGGGGAATGAGTGAGCAGTCCTTC.

The sample holds many counts of this clonotype. V and J are TRBV14 and TRBJ2-5; D not certain. Trimming took 2 bases from V and 0 from J, leaving 10 bases between them. Germline V CDR1 and CDR2: SGHDN, FVKESK. The CDR3 runs 15 residues. The CDR3 reads CASSQSVAHQETQYF. CDR3 coding DNA: TGTGCCAGCAGCCAATCAGTAGCCCACCAAGAGACCCAGTACTTC.

This clonotype has at least ten counts. The V call is TRBV11-2, the J call TRBJ1-2, with 10 nucleotides matching TRBD1. The ends lost 3 bases at V and 7 bases at J; junction bases unmatched: 2. Per germline, CDR1 SGHAT and CDR2 FQNNGV. The CDR3 length is 13 residues. The DNA of the CDR3 is TGTGCCAGCAGCTTCGGACAGGGGGTTGGCTACACCTTC. Its protein product is CASSFGQGVGYTF.

This clonotype was counted ten times or more. V gene TRBV24-1 combines with J gene TRBJ1-2, with D tentatively TRBD1 (6 bases). The CDR3 has 15 residues. Germline CDR1 KGHDR, CDR2 SFDVKD. V was clipped by 3 bases and J by 3 bases, with 13 bases between them. CDR3 amino acids: CATSDPTGKDYGYTF. Here the CDR3 DNA reads TGTGCCACCAGTGATCCTACAGGGAAGGACTATGGCTACACCTTC.

Ten or more counts support this clonotype. The chain employs TRBV9 and TRBJ1-2; TRBD1 matches at 8 bases. The V and J ends lost 5 bases and 0 bases, in that order; junction bases with no gene match: 9. This CDR3 has 16 residues. CDR1 is SGDLS, CDR2 YYNGEE, per germline. In DNA, the CDR3 is TGTGCCAGCAGGGGAGGGGACAGGAGCTCTAACTATGGCTACACCTTC. Translated: CASRGGDRSSNYGYTF.

The chain employs TRBV12-3 or TRBV12-4 and TRBJ2-1, with 10 bases that match TRBD1. Germline trimming cut 6 bases from V and 8 bases from J; bases unmatched to any gene: 7. The CDR3 spans 14 residues. The CDR3 is CASRDPGQGYEQFF. CDR3 sequence (DNA): TGTGCCAGCAGAGATCCGGGACAGGGGTATGAGCAGTTCTTC.

This clonotype was observed at least ten times. The J gene is TRBJ1-6, the V gene TRBV20-1; D perhaps matches TRBD1 (5 bases). Per germline, CDR1 DFQATT and CDR2 SNEGSKA (reference sequence). This CDR3 is 13 amino acids long. V was cut by 2 bases and J by 8 bases, with 10 bases left in between. This CDR3 is CSARSGGDSPLHF. CDR3 nucleotide sequence: TGCAGTGCTAGATCCGGGGGGGATTCACCCCTCCACTTT.

For this clonotype: At one of its ends the junction is not consistent with the germline gene, which may arise from a read error. The rearrangement uses TRBV19 and TRBJ2-5, with TRBD1 matching 9 bases. The germline V gene encodes CDR1 LNHDA and CDR2 SQIVND (reference sequence). CDR3 length: 15 amino acids. Here the CDR3 DNA reads TGTGCCAGTAGCCTCGGGACAGGGAGACAAGAGGCCCAGTACTTC. This encodes CASSLGTGRQEAQYF.

This clonotype was seen at least ten times. The chain combines TRBV3-1 with TRBJ2-7; 12 bases line up with TRBD2. From germline, CDR1 is LGHDT and CDR2 YNNKEL (reference sequence). This CDR3 is 15 amino acids long. V lost 3 bases, J lost 5 bases, and 5 bases stayed unmatched. The CDR3 region is CASSQGTSGWNEQYF. Written as DNA, the CDR3 is TGTGCCAGCAGCCAGGGGACTAGCGGGTGGAACGAGCAGTACTTC.

This clonotype has ten or more counts. The chain employs TRBV12-3 or TRBV12-4 and TRBJ1-5, with TRBD1 identical over 10 bases. V was clipped by 6 bases and J by 4 bases; unmatched bases: 6. This CDR3 is built from 15 residues. CDR3 region: CASRFDRGRNQPQHF. The CDR3, as DNA: TGTGCCAGCAGGTTTGACAGGGGGCGGAATCAGCCCCAGCATTTT.

This clonotype was observed at least ten times. V usage is TRBV5-8 and J usage is TRBJ1-2, with 9 positions matching TRBD1. Germline V gene lookup returns CDR1 SGHTS and CDR2 YDEGEE. The CDR3 has 14 amino acids. Trimming removed 0 bases from V and 4 bases from J; junction bases left unmatched: 1. The CDR3 region has the DNA TGTGCCAGCAGCTTGGGACAGGGGGGCTATGGCTACACCTTC. Its translation is CASSLGQGGYGYTF.

The gene calls are TRBV24-1 and TRBJ1-4, with TRBD1 as a possible D gene (6 bases). Germline-derived CDR1 and CDR2 are KGHDR and SFDVKD. CDR3 length: 16 amino acids. V lost 3 bases and J lost 0, with 10 bases in between. CDR3 DNA sequence: TGTGCCACCAGTGATACAGGGCAAACAACTAATGAAAAACTGTTTTTT. Translation: CATSDTGQTTNEKLFF.

This clonotype was recorded at least ten times. The chain employs TRBV5-1 and TRBJ2-5; perhaps TRBD1 as D (5 bases). From germline, CDR1 is SGHRS and CDR2 YFSETQ. V was trimmed by 6 bases and J by 3 bases, leaving 12 bases between them. The CDR3 runs to 13 residues. CDR3 DNA: TGCGCCAGCACCAGACAGAGAGAAGAGACCCAGTACTTC. Its translation is CASTRQREETQYF.

This clonotype was counted many times. CDR3 DNA sequence: TGTGCCAGCAGCTTACGGACAGGGGTGATGGGTGAGCAGTTCTTC. Translating gives CASSLRTGVMGEQFF. This rearrangement joins TRBV5-6 to TRBJ2-1; 9 nucleotides align to TRBD1. V was pared by 2 bases and J by 9 bases, with 9 bases of the junction left unmatched. The CDR3 is 15 residues long. Looked up from germline, CDR1 is SGHDT and CDR2 is YYEEEE.

Many counts were recorded for this clonotype. This chain connects TRBV19 to TRBJ1-5; D unclear. The CDR3 covers 12 residues. V was cut by 7 bases and J by 3 bases, with 7 bases left in between. The germline V gene has CDR1 LNHDA and CDR2 SQIVND (reference sequence). CDR3 DNA sequence: TGTGCCAGTATGGCGTTCAATCAGCCCCAGCATTTT. This translates into CASMAFNQPQHF.

This clonotype came up many times. The chain is built from TRBV6-4 and TRBJ2-1; the match to TRBD2 covers 7 bases. Germline V gene sequence: CDR1 MRHNA, CDR2 SNTAGT. V gave up 2 bases and J gave up 5 bases; unmatched junction bases: 9. This CDR3 region has 16 residues. CDR3 bases: TGTGCCAGCAGTGACCGTTCAAGCGGGAAAAACAATGAGCAGTTCTTC. The encoded protein is CASSDRSSGKNNEQFF.

This clonotype was seen ten or more times. This chain joins TRBV3-1 and TRBJ2-1; D may correspond to TRBD1 or TRBD2 (5 bases each). The germline V gene encodes CDR1 LGHDT and CDR2 YNNKEL (reference sequence). V lost 1 base to trimming and J lost 6 bases, with 10 bases between them. This CDR3 has 14 residues. The CDR3 here is CASSQGLGGNEQFF. The CDR3, as DNA: TGTGCCAGCAGCCAAGGACTTGGGGGCAATGAGCAGTTCTTC.

This clonotype appeared many times. The J gene is TRBJ1-6, the V gene TRBV30; the match to TRBD1 covers 9 bases. Germline V lookup: CDR1 GTSNPN, CDR2 SVGIG (reference sequence). J was trimmed by 10 bases and V by 0 bases; bases with no gene match: 10. This CDR3 is built from 16 residues. The CDR3 protein is CAWSVRIGTGSSPLHF. The CDR3 coding sequence is TGTGCCTGGAGTGTACGAATTGGGACAGGGTCGTCACCCCTCCACTTT.

This clonotype was picked up many times. V gene TRBV4-1 combines with J gene TRBJ2-5; 7 bases match TRBD1. V was clipped by 1 base and J by 0 bases; unmatched bases: 8. The germline gives CDR1 MGHRA, CDR2 YSYEKL. The CDR3 runs 17 residues. The CDR3: CASSQAGTARDQETQYF. CDR3 sequence (DNA): TGCGCCAGCAGCCAAGCCGGGACAGCCCGGGACCAAGAGACCCAGTACTTC.